A selection of T cell receptor beta chains follows, all from one sample in a study of early T cells in non-severe SARS-CoV-2 infection. From the 5' RACE reads, TCRdb called clonotypes with MiXCR, one entry per CDR3 protein. The profile covers under 40,000 distinct CDR3 sequences, with more than 5% appearing a single time and 7.6% taken by the ten largest. Material: whole blood. The receptors here all came from an adult who was a healthcare worker with PCR-confirmed SARS-CoV-2 infection or an uninfected control (not recorded which). The CDR3 runs from the conserved cysteine through the conserved F or W. D genes are given only for firm matches. Clone size is stated in some rows and not others, as once, few, many or a class when expanded.

j_call d_call v_call clone_size cdr3_aa cdr3_nt
TRBJ2-1 NA TRBV18 many CASSPAKGRVEQFF TGTGCCAGCTCACCAGCAAAGGGTCGAGTTGAGCAGTTCTTC
TRBJ2-2 NA TRBV29-1 few CSVEGEHSNTGELFF TGCAGCGTTGAGGGGGAGCATTCGAACACCGGGGAGCTGTTTTTT
TRBJ2-3 NA TRBV7-2 many CASNFRGWSTDTQYF TGTGCCAGCAACTTTCGAGGATGGAGCACAGATACGCAGTATTTT
TRBJ2-1 TRBD2 TRBV29-1 many CSVTSGRAFGEQFF TGCAGCGTTACTAGCGGGAGGGCGTTTGGTGAGCAGTTCTTC
TRBJ2-3 NA TRBV7-9 many CASSRRRGGLSTDTQYF TGTGCCAGCAGCCGTCGGAGAGGCGGGCTTAGCACAGATACGCAGTATTTT
TRBJ2-1 TRBD2 TRBV2 many CASQGLAGPSRNEQFF TGTGCCAGCCAGGGGCTAGCGGGACCCTCCCGCAATGAGCAGTTCTTC
TRBJ2-7 NA TRBV27 medium-sized CASSLITGERKYEQYF TGTGCCAGCAGTCTCATCACCGGGGAACGGAAGTACGAGCAGTACTTC
TRBJ2-7 NA TRBV7-8 many CASSLAPGSSYEQYF TGTGCCAGCAGCTTAGCGCCGGGGTCCTCCTACGAGCAGTACTTC
TRBJ2-1 NA TRBV20-1 many CSARSPIRGGNEQFF TGCAGTGCTAGGAGCCCAATCAGGGGTGGGAATGAGCAGTTCTTC
TRBJ1-2 NA TRBV7-2 many CASSFGTLSNYGYTF TGTGCCAGCAGCTTTGGGACACTTTCTAACTATGGCTACACCTTC
TRBJ2-1 TRBD2 TRBV29-1 many CSGRIAGGPHEQFF TGCAGCGGTAGAATAGCGGGAGGGCCTCATGAGCAGTTCTTC
TRBJ2-3 NA TRBV25-1 few CASSDWGGSTDTQYF TGTGCCAGCAGTGATTGGGGAGGTAGCACAGATACGCAGTATTTT
TRBJ2-2 NA TRBV7-6 many CASSLKTGELFF TGTGCCAGCAGCCTTAAGACCGGGGAGCTGTTTTTT
TRBJ2-1 NA TRBV12-3/TRBV12-4 NA CASSLAQRGGQFF TGTGCCAGCAGTTTAGCGCAAAGGGGGGGGCAGTTCTTC
TRBJ1-2 NA TRBV29-1 many CSVRGGKGAYTF TGCAGCGTTAGAGGGGGGAAAGGGGCCTACACCTTC
TRBJ1-1 NA TRBV6-1 many CASWVGQLNTEAFF TGTGCCAGCTGGGTAGGGCAACTGAACACTGAAGCTTTCTTT
TRBJ1-2 NA TRBV7-2 few CASSSPNGYTF TGTGCCAGCAGCTCGCCCAATGGCTACACCTTC
TRBJ2-7 NA TRBV19 many CASSIARNSYEQYF TGTGCCAGTAGTATTGCCAGAAACTCCTACGAGCAGTACTTC
TRBJ2-5 NA TRBV6-5 many CASSYGGLTAETQYF TGTGCCAGCAGTTACGGAGGACTAACGGCGGAGACCCAGTACTTC
TRBJ1-1 NA TRBV18 many CASSDSLNTEAFF TGTGCCAGCTCAGACAGCCTGAACACTGAAGCTTTCTTT
TRBJ2-7 NA TRBV6-5 many CASSYLSRIRPVEQYF TGTGCCAGCAGTTACCTCAGTAGGATCCGTCCGGTCGAGCAGTACTTC
TRBJ2-1 TRBD1 TRBV19 few CASSIGGGQGTKQFF TGTGCCAGTAGTATAGGAGGGGGACAGGGGACAAAGCAGTTCTTC
TRBJ2-3 NA TRBV7-2 many CASSYPGLSTDTQYF TGTGCCAGCAGCTACCCGGGACTTAGCACAGATACGCAGTATTTT
TRBJ1-1 NA TRBV29-1 many CSVVVSETEAFF TGCAGCGTCGTCGTTTCGGAAACTGAAGCTTTCTTT
TRBJ2-1 TRBD2 TRBV7-6 many CASTKKAGTSGYNEQFF TGTGCCAGCACCAAAAAGGCCGGGACTAGCGGATACAATGAGCAGTTCTTC
TRBJ2-2 TRBD2 TRBV7-2 many CASSLAGGPNTGELFF TGTGCCAGCAGTCTAGCGGGAGGGCCGAACACCGGGGAGCTGTTTTTT